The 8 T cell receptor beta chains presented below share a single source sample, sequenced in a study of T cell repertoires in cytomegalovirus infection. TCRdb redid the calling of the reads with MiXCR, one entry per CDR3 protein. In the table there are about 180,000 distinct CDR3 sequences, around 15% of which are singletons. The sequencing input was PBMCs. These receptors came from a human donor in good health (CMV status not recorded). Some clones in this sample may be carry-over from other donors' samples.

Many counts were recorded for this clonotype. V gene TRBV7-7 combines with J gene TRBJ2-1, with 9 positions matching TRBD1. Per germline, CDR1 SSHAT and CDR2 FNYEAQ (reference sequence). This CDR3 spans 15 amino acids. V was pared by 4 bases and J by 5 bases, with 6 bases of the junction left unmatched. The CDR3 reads CASSSGTGYNNEQFF. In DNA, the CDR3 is TGTGCCAGCAGCTCGGGGACAGGGTACAACAATGAGCAGTTCTTC.

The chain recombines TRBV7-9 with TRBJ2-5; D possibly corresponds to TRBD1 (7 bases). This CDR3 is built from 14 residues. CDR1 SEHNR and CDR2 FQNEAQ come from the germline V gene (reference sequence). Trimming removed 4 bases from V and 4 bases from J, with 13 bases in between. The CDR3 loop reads CASSWRGPPETQYF. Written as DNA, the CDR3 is TGTGCCAGCAGCTGGAGGGGGCCCCCAGAGACCCAGTACTTC.

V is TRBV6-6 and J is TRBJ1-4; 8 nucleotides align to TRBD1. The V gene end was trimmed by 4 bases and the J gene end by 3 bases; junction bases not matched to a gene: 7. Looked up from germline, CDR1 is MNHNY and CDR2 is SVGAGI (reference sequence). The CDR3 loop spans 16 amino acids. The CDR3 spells CASSLGGTGPNEKLFF. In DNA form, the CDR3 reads TGTGCCAGCAGTTTAGGGGGGACAGGACCTAATGAAAAACTGTTTTTT.

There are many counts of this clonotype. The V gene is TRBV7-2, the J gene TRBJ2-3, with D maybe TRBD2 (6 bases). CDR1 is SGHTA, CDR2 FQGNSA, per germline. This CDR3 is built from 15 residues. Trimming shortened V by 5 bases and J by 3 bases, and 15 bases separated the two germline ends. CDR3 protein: CASSLRDSRTDTQYF. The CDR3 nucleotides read TGTGCCAGCAGCCTGCGGGACTCTCGGACAGATACGCAGTATTTT.

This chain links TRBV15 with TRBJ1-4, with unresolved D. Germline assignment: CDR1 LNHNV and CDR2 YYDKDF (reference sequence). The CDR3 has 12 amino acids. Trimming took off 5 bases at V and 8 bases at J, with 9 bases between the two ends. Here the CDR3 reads CATSALPEKLFF. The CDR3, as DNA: TGTGCCACCAGCGCCTTACCCGAAAAACTGTTTTTT.

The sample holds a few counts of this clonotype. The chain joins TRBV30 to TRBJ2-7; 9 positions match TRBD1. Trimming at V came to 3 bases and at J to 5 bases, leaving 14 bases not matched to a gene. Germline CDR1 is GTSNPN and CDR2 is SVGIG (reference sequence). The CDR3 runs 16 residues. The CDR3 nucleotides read TGTGCCTGGAGAAATAAAGGGGGGACAGGGATGAACGAGCAGTACTTC. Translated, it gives CAWRNKGGTGMNEQYF.

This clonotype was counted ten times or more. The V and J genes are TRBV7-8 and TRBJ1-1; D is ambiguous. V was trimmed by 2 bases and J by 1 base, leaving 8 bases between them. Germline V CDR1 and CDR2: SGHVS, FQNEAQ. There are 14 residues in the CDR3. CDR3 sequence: CASSLLDQNTEAFF. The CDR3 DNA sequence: TGTGCCAGCAGCTTACTTGACCAGAACACTGAAGCTTTCTTT.

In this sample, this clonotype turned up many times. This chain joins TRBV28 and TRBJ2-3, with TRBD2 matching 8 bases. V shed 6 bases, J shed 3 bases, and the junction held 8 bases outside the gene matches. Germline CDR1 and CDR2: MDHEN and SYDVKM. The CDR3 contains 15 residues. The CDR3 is CASSSGSGSTDTQYF. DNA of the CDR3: TGTGCCAGCAGCTCCGGAAGCGGGAGTACAGATACGCAGTATTTT. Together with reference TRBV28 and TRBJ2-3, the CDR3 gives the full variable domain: DVKVTQSSRYLVKRTGEKVFLECVQDMDHENMFWYRQDPGLGLRLIYFSYDVKMKEKGDIPEGYSVSREKKERFSLILESASTNQTSMYLCASSSGSGSTDTQYFGPGTRLTVL.